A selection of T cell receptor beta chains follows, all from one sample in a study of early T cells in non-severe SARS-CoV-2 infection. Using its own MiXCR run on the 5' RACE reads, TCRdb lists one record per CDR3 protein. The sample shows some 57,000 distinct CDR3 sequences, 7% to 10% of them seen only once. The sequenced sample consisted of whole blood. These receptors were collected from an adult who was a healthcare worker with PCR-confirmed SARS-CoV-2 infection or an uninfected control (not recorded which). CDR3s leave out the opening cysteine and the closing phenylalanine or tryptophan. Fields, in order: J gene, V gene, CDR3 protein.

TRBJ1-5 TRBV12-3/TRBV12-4 ASSFRDSSNQPQH
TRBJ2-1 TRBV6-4 ASSDGGGENEQF
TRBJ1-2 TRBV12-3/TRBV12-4 ASSFRQGQGFSGYT
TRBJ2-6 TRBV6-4 ASRLRGFSSGANVLT
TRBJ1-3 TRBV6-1 ASSEKQGAIGFGNTIY
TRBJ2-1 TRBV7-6 ASSLGLAGYLSSYNEQF
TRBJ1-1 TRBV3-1 ASSQDHGNTEAF
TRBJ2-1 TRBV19 ASSAPLAGGFNEQF
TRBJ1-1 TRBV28 ASSLHRGINTEAF
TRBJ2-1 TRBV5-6 ASSPRMGKNNEQF
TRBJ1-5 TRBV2 ASSGRQGSSQPQH
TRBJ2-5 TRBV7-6 ASSLASSSAETQY
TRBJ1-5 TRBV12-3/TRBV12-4 ASRWGDGQPQH
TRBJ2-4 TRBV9 ASSRDLAKNIQY
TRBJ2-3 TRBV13 ASSLGGYTDTQY
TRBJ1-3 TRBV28 ASSEGREGNTIY
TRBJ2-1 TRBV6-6 ASSYGRKEQF